The 29 T cell receptor beta chains listed next were all sequenced from one sample in a study of human T cells and chemical hapten exposure. MiXCR was run by TCRdb on the RACE reads, yielding one entry per CDR3 protein. Among roughly 250,000 distinct CDR3 sequences listed, about 9% were seen once. Specified time point: pre-sensitization, week 0. The treatment was: therapeutic diphenylcyclopropenone sensitization with weekly scalp DPC. Sample: whole blood, taken in connection with sensitization to the hapten diphenylcyclopropenone (DPC). The receptors derive from a woman aged 40-49 years with alopecia areata. Some clones in this sample may be carry-over from other donors' samples.

This clonotype was picked up a small number of times. Here the CDR3 DNA reads TGCAGTGCTAGAAGGCTAGAGGGGGCCTACGAGCAGTACTTC. Protein: CSARRLEGAYEQYF. This chain uses TRBV20-1 with TRBJ2-7; D perhaps matches TRBD1 (6 bases). Germline-derived CDR1 and CDR2 are DFQATT and SNEGSKA (reference sequence). CDR3 length: 14 amino acids. Trimming took off 2 bases at V and 2 bases at J, with 13 bases between the two ends.

This chain links TRBV6-1 with TRBJ1-3, with TRBD1 identical over 8 bases. This CDR3 spans 14 amino acids. V gave up 10 bases and J gave up 0 bases; unmatched junction bases: 5. Per germline, CDR1 MNHNS and CDR2 SASEGT. CDR3 coding DNA: TGTGCCACCGCGGGACAGGTCTCTGGAAACACCATATATTTT. As protein: CATAGQVSGNTIYF.

The chain couples TRBV10-3 to TRBJ2-3, with TRBD2 matching over 9 bases. The J segment lost 3 bases and the V segment lost 3 bases, leaving 4 bases of the junction unmatched. This CDR3 is 15 amino acids long. Germline CDR1 reads ENHRY; CDR2 reads SYGVKD. In DNA form, the CDR3 reads TGTGCCATCAGTGATAGCGGGAGAGTTACAGATACGCAGTATTTT. It translates to CAISDSGRVTDTQYF.

This clonotype was seen ten or more times. The chain carries TRBV7-3 and TRBJ2-2; no reliable D call. This CDR3 contains 15 residues. The V end lost 1 base, the J end lost 3 bases, and 9 bases lay between the germline ends. Germline CDR1 is SGHTA and CDR2 is FQGTGA. The DNA for the CDR3 is TGTGCCAGCAGCTTAATGTTGGCAGACACCGGGGAGCTGTTTTTT. Its translation: CASSLMLADTGELFF.

The chain combines TRBV6-2 or TRBV6-3 with TRBJ2-7; D ambiguous. V lost 5 bases to trimming and J lost 3 bases, with 17 bases between them. CDR1 and CDR2 from the germline V gene are MNHEY and SVGEGT. CDR3 length: 15 amino acids. CDR3 in amino acids: CASSRAGDLDYEQYF. CDR3 in DNA: TGTGCCAGCAGTCGGGCAGGTGATTTGGACTACGAGCAGTACTTC.

This chain uses TRBV6-6 with TRBJ2-1; 7 nucleotides align to TRBD2. CDR3 length: 16 amino acids. The V segment lost 6 bases and the J segment 4 bases; nucleotides outside the gene matches: 12. From germline, CDR1 is MNHNY and CDR2 SVGAGI (reference sequence). The CDR3 sequence: CASSQTRGDRYNEQFF. DNA of the CDR3: TGTGCCAGCAGCCAGACCCGGGGGGATCGTTACAATGAGCAGTTCTTC.

This chain joins TRBV28 and TRBJ2-1; 7 bases are a match to TRBD1. CDR1 and CDR2 (germline): MDHEN, SYDVKM. Unmatched junction bases numbered 2, after V lost 6 bases and J lost 0 bases. CDR3 length: 14 residues. The CDR3 DNA reads TGTGCCAGCAGGGACAGGTCCTCCTACAATGAGCAGTTCTTC. As protein: CASRDRSSYNEQFF. The full variable domain, with the rest looked up from reference TRBV28 and TRBJ2-1, is DVKVTQSSRYLVKRTGEKVFLECVQDMDHENMFWYRQDPGLGLRLIYFSYDVKMKEKGDIPEGYSVSREKKERFSLILESASTNQTSMYLCASRDRSSYNEQFFGPGTRLTVL.

This clonotype was seen only a few times. The genes are TRBV28 and TRBJ2-3; TRBD2 might be the D (6 bases). The V end lost 5 bases, the J end lost 3 bases, and 12 bases lay between the germline ends. Germline CDR1 and CDR2: MDHEN and SYDVKM. The CDR3 contains 14 residues. CDR3 residues: CASSQPGLTDTQYF. Here the CDR3 DNA reads TGTGCCAGCAGTCAACCGGGACTGACAGATACGCAGTATTTT.

This clonotype was seen a handful of times. Sequence at one end of the junction differs from germline and may be a read error. The chain joins TRBV27 to TRBJ2-1; D is undetermined. The CDR3 totals 15 residues. The germline V gene encodes CDR1 MNHEY and CDR2 SMNVEV (reference sequence). CDR3 loop: CVSSHPRRSYNEQFF. The DNA of the CDR3 is TGTGTCAGCTCCCACCCCCGACGCTCCTACAATGAGCAGTTCTTC.

The sample holds a few counts of this clonotype. This rearrangement joins TRBV6-1 to TRBJ1-5, with D uncertain. CDR3 size: 14 residues. Between the trimmed V and J ends, which lost 0 bases and 5 bases, there was a span of 8 bases. Germline CDR1 reads MNHNS; CDR2 reads SASEGT. This chain's CDR3 is CASSEAGSDQPQHF. The CDR3, as DNA: TGTGCCAGCAGTGAAGCTGGCAGTGATCAGCCCCAGCATTTT.

This sequence joins TRBV5-1 and TRBJ1-2; 8 nucleotides match TRBD1. Germline V gives CDR1 SGHRS, CDR2 YFSETQ. The CDR3 has 14 residues. The ends lost 4 bases at V and 4 bases at J; junction bases unmatched: 6. The CDR3 loop reads CASSHRQGSYGYTF. The CDR3 nucleotides are TGCGCCAGCAGCCATCGACAGGGGAGCTATGGCTACACCTTC.

Remarks on this clonotype: Since the CDR3 does not end with the conserved phenylalanine or tryptophan, this likely comes from a read error. The rearrangement joins TRBV20-1 to TRBJ2-3; TRBD1 is a possible D gene (6 bases). The V gene lost 0 bases and the J gene lost 3 bases, with 19 bases spanning the gap. This CDR3 contains 17 residues. Germline V CDR1 and CDR2: DFQATT, SNEGSKA (reference sequence). CDR3 region: CSARDGGLRISTDTQYY. The CDR3 nucleotides are TGCAGTGCTAGAGATGGGGGCCTTAGGATTAGTACAGATACGCAGTATTAT.

This clonotype was seen only a few times. The gene calls are TRBV27 and TRBJ2-1; 8 bases match TRBD2. Trimming cost V 8 bases and J 5 bases; bases outside gene matches: 8. The CDR3 covers 14 residues. Germline values: CDR1 MNHEY, CDR2 SMNVEV (reference sequence). CDR3: CASGSGGGNNEQFF. CDR3 coding DNA: TGTGCCAGCGGGTCTGGCGGGGGGAACAATGAGCAGTTCTTC.

This clonotype was seen more than once but under ten times. The V and J genes are TRBV28 and TRBJ2-1; TRBD2 matches 7 bases. The CDR3 is made up of 14 amino acids. The V and J ends lost 5 bases and 3 bases, in that order; junction bases with no gene match: 4. CDR1 and CDR2 from the germline V gene are MDHEN and SYDVKM. The CDR3 region is CASSGDYNYNEQFF. DNA of the CDR3: TGTGCCAGCAGTGGGGACTATAACTACAATGAGCAGTTCTTC.

The V and J genes are TRBV28 and TRBJ2-3; possible D gene TRBD2, 6 bases. CDR1 MDHEN and CDR2 SYDVKM come from the germline V gene. The V end lost 7 bases, the J end lost 2 bases, and 13 bases lay between the germline ends. The CDR3 is 14 residues long. CDR3 sequence (DNA): TGTGCCAGCAACGGACTATCAATCACAGATACGCAGTATTTT. Protein sequence: CASNGLSITDTQYF.

This clonotype has just a few counts. The chain uses TRBV5-1 and TRBJ1-1, with TRBD1 as a possible D gene (5 bases). V was clipped by 2 bases and J by 0 bases, with 14 bases between them. Germline-derived CDR1 and CDR2 are SGHRS and YFSETQ. This CDR3 has 16 amino acids. CDR3 residues: CASSFSGTVMNTEAFF. CDR3 DNA sequence: TGCGCCAGCAGCTTCTCCGGGACCGTCATGAACACTGAAGCTTTCTTT.

A few counts support this clonotype. V gene TRBV5-5 combines with J gene TRBJ1-4; TRBD1 is a possible D gene (5 bases). Trimming took off 4 bases at V and 2 bases at J, with 15 bases between the two ends. This CDR3 spans 16 amino acids. Germline V gene lookup returns CDR1 SGHKS and CDR2 YYEKEE (reference sequence). The chain's CDR3 is CASSPLVGQTNEKLFF. In nucleotides, the CDR3 is TGTGCCAGCAGCCCCCTAGTGGGGCAGACTAATGAAAAACTGTTTTTT. Filled out from reference TRBV5-5 and TRBJ1-4, the complete variable domain reads DAGVTQSPTHLIKTRGQQVTLRCSPISGHKSVSWYQQVLGQGPQFIFQYYEKEERGRGNFPDRFSARQFPNYSSELNVNALLLGDSALYLCASSPLVGQTNEKLFFGSGTQLSVL.

The V gene is TRBV4-2, the J gene TRBJ2-7, with TRBD2 identical over 9 bases. The CDR3 has 16 amino acids. J was trimmed by 0 bases and V by 1 base; bases with no gene match: 4. Germline CDR1 is LGHNA and CDR2 is YNFKEQ. CDR3 region: CASSQGTSASSYEQYF. The CDR3 DNA reads TGTGCCAGCAGCCAAGGGACTAGCGCTAGCTCCTACGAGCAGTACTTC.

This clonotype was counted ten times or more. The gene calls are TRBV20-1 and TRBJ2-7; TRBD2 agrees at 8 bases. The V segment lost 5 bases and the J segment 6 bases; nucleotides outside the gene matches: 24. Germline CDR1 DFQATT, CDR2 SNEGSKA (reference sequence). The CDR3 is 18 amino acids. Here the CDR3 reads CSAPIGTLGAGVMSEQYF. DNA for the CDR3: TGCAGTGCTCCCATCGGGACACTCGGAGCGGGAGTAATGAGCGAGCAGTACTTC.

This clonotype showed up many times. The V and J genes are TRBV7-3 and TRBJ2-2; tentative D call: TRBD1 (6 bases). This CDR3 comprises 16 residues. Trimming shortened V by 1 base and J by 0 bases, and 9 bases separated the two germline ends. Germline CDR1 and CDR2: SGHTA and FQGTGA. The CDR3 protein is CASSLNRQANTGELFF. The DNA for the CDR3 is TGTGCCAGCAGCTTAAACCGACAGGCGAACACCGGGGAGCTGTTTTTT.

The chain carries TRBV6-2 or TRBV6-3 and TRBJ2-2; D ambiguous. The CDR3 sequence is 15 residues long. V lost 2 bases and J lost 0, with 7 bases in between. Germline loops: CDR1 MNHEY, CDR2 SVGEGT. The CDR3 nucleotides are TGTGCCAGCAGTTACCACAGTTCGAACACCGGGGAGCTGTTTTTT. It specifies CASSYHSSNTGELFF.

The chain couples TRBV7-2 to TRBJ2-1; 8 positions match TRBD2. The germline gives CDR1 SGHTA, CDR2 FQGNSA. V shed 1 base, J shed 4 bases, and the junction held 3 bases outside the gene matches. The CDR3 is made up of 15 amino acids. In DNA form, the CDR3 reads TGTGCCAGCAGCTTAGTTGGGACTAGATACAATGAGCAGTTCTTC. This sequence encodes CASSLVGTRYNEQFF.

This clonotype occurred many times. This sequence joins TRBV7-9 and TRBJ2-2, with a possible D match to TRBD1 (6 bases). The ends were cut back, 3 bases at V and 5 bases at J, with 7 bases in the middle. Germline V gene lookup returns CDR1 SEHNR and CDR2 FQNEAQ (reference sequence). The CDR3 spans 13 residues. CDR3: CASSFGQTGELFF. The CDR3 DNA is TGTGCCAGCAGCTTCGGACAGACCGGGGAGCTGTTTTTT.

This clonotype was seen ten or more times. CDR3 residues: CASSTPRQRETQYF. Here the CDR3 DNA reads TGTGCCAGCAGTACCCCCCGGCAGAGGGAGACCCAGTACTTC. V usage is TRBV6-2 or TRBV6-3 and J usage is TRBJ2-5; no reliable D call. The V end was cut by 5 bases, the J end by 5 bases, with 15 bases between. Per germline, CDR1 MNHEY and CDR2 SVGEGT. There are 14 residues in the CDR3.

V usage is TRBV6-5 and J usage is TRBJ2-2; possibly TRBD2 for D (7 bases). Trimming left V 3 bases short and J 4 bases short, with 9 bases between. The CDR3 runs 14 residues. Germline V lookup: CDR1 MNHEY, CDR2 SVGAGI. CDR3 protein: CASSYGGATGELFF. CDR3 coding DNA: TGTGCCAGCAGTTATGGGGGGGCCACCGGGGAGCTGTTTTTT.

J is TRBJ2-2 and V is TRBV7-3, with D possibly matching TRBD1 (5 bases). The V and J ends lost 5 bases and 6 bases respectively, with 19 bases between them. The germline CDR1 and CDR2 sequences are SGHTA and FQGTGA. The CDR3 runs to 16 residues. The CDR3 loop reads CASSPPGVRAAGELFF. The CDR3 region has the DNA TGTGCCAGCAGCCCCCCAGGCGTCAGGGCGGCCGGGGAGCTGTTTTTT.

The chain carries TRBV6-5 and TRBJ1-6; the match to TRBD1 covers 7 bases. Germline values: CDR1 MNHEY, CDR2 SVGAGI. The CDR3 contains 15 residues. The junction had 8 bases not matched to a gene; V was cut back by 5 bases and J by 7 bases. CDR3 nucleotides: TGTGCCAGCAGTAGACGGGACAGTAGGAATTCACCCCTCCACTTT. It is translated as CASSRRDSRNSPLHF.

The chain combines TRBV28 with TRBJ1-2, with TRBD1 matching over 9 bases. Trimming cost V 6 bases and J 3 bases; bases outside gene matches: 5. Germline V CDR1 and CDR2: MDHEN, SYDVKM. This CDR3 is 14 amino acids long. The CDR3 here is CASRETGGHYGYTF. CDR3 coding DNA: TGTGCCAGCAGGGAGACAGGGGGTCACTATGGCTACACCTTC.

V and J are TRBV6-5 and TRBJ2-6; 7 bases are a match to TRBD1. CDR1 is MNHEY, CDR2 SVGAGI, per germline. V lost 6 bases and J lost 0; bases outside the gene matches: 11. The CDR3 contains 18 residues. As DNA, the CDR3 is TGTGCCAGCAGCCTGACCGGACAGGTGGGCTCTGGGGCCAACGTCCTGACTTTC. It encodes CASSLTGQVGSGANVLTF.